Listed below are T cell receptor beta chains from one sample, sequenced in a study of blood T cell repertoires in COVID-19. Repertoires were generated with immunoSEQ multiplex PCR, while TCRdb's copy carries only in-frame clones and drops some. The table has 200,000 to 250,000 clones, 85% to 90% seen once. The sequenced material came from PBMCs or T cells enriched from blood (not recorded which). All receptors derive from a man aged 25-40 years who had been exposed to COVID-19. Each CDR3 is given without its conserved first and last residue. Each record gives: J gene, V gene, CDR3 protein.

TRBJ2-2 TRBV2 ASSSTGGGRGDGELF
TRBJ1-1 TRBV12-3/TRBV12-4 ASRVGDVEAF
TRBJ2-7 TRBV29-1 SVRGLAYEQY
TRBJ2-5 TRBV7-6 ASSLGTVQETQY
TRBJ1-5 TRBV30 AWSVQDNQPQH
TRBJ2-1 TRBV18 ASSPTGPRFQRSYNEQF
TRBJ2-7 TRBV13 ASSNRDRGGEQY
TRBJ1-1 TRBV7-6 ASSASGGGEAF
TRBJ2-5 TRBV3-1/TRBV3-2 ASSSGETQY
TRBJ1-1 TRBV3-1/TRBV3-2 ASSQRQGSPEAF
TRBJ1-4 TRBV5-4 ASSLQHGGNEKLF
TRBJ2-7 TRBV7-3 ASRLPGQGSYEQY
TRBJ2-1 TRBV20-1 SAYYNEQF
TRBJ1-3 TRBV14 ASSPIQRQLSGNTIY
TRBJ2-1 TRBV11-3 ASSKAYNEQF
TRBJ1-1 TRBV11-2 ASSISWGDGAF
TRBJ1-1 TRBV10-3 AISESSRGRGEAF
TRBJ1-5 TRBV6-5 ASRAFRDSNQPQH
TRBJ1-1 TRBV12-5 ASGRGGSTEAF
TRBJ2-7 TRBV6-5 ASIRDRDLEQY
TRBJ1-1 TRBV6-5 ASRGPPPTEAF
TRBJ2-2 TRBV2 ASIHPSGGRSGELF
TRBJ1-2 TRBV20-1 SAGRARYT
TRBJ1-2 TRBV19 ASTSQGSGGGYT
TRBJ2-2 TRBV7-2 ASSPRSGGLNTGELF
TRBJ1-3 TRBV11-2 ASSRRLQGALGNTIY
TRBJ2-7 TRBV9 ASSVDGGAYEQY
TRBJ2-3 TRBV7-3 ASSLGLAGRTDTQY
TRBJ2-2 TRBV3-1/TRBV3-2 ASSQVVTGELF
TRBJ2-7 TRBV27 ASRTGGLREQY
TRBJ1-6 TRBV2 ASSESGGNSPLH
TRBJ1-2 TRBV6-5 ASSYAMRSGYT
TRBJ2-2 TRBV7-2 ASSLSVSTGELF
TRBJ1-6 TRBV7-3 ASSRNLQGALH
TRBJ2-2 TRBV7-2 ASSKTSQIRGGELF
TRBJ1-1 TRBV7-9 ASSGQGMTEAF
TRBJ2-5 TRBV5-1 ASSLDRGKETQY
TRBJ2-5 TRBV7-9 ASSRHASGTGLFETQY
TRBJ2-2 TRBV11-3 ASSSDGGSGELF
TRBJ1-2 TRBV29-1 SVGPGTGSYGYT
TRBJ1-6 TRBV30 AWSLGQASSPLH